The source of this T cell receptor (beta chain) is a study of tumor-infiltrating lymphocytes in primary liver carcinoma. Unsorted bulk tissue of roughly 19-30 mg yielded co-extracted RNA and DNA. CDR1 is SGHAT and CDR2 is FQNNGV in the germline V gene. Trimming left V 2 bases short and J 0 bases short, with 4 bases between. The CDR3 length is 14 residues. A primer in the constant region served to generate TCR beta cDNA from about 470 ng of total RNA. The TCR beta library was amplified through three nested multiplex PCR rounds in a modified ARM-PCR procedure. The first two PCR rounds used TRBV1-TRBV30 forward primers with a C-beta reverse primer, roughly 11 cycles each. TCRdb re-called the multiplex PCR reads with MiXCR, one entry per CDR3 protein. The sample holds 95,000 to 150,000 distinct CDR3 sequences, roughly three fifths seen once.

The sequencing input was liver tumor tissue from sampling region 3. Subset specified: tumor region T3, left-lateral pole. This clonotype originated in a woman aged 55-70 years with primary liver carcinoma and hepatitis B virus infection. The rearrangement joins TRBV11-2 to TRBJ2-2; no definite D call. CDR3 bases: TGTGCCAGCAGCTTATACACGAACACCGGGGAGCTGTTTTTT. Translating it yields CASSLYTNTGELFF.